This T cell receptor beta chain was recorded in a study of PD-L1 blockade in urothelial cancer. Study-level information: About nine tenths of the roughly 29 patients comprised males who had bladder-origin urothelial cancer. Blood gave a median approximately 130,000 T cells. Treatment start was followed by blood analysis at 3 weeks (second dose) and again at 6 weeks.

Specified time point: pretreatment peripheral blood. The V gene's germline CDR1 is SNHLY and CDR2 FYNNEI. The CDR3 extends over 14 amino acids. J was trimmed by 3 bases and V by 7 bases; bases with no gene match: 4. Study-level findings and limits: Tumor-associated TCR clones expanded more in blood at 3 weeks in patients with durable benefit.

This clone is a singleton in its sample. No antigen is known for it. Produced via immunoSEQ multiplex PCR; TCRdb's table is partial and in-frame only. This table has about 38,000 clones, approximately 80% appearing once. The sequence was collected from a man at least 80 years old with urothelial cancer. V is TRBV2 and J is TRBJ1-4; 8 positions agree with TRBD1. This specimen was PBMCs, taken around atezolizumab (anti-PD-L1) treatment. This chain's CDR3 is CASNKDRANEKLFF. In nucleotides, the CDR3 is TGTGCCAGCAACAAGGACAGGGCTAATGAAAAACTGTTTTTT.